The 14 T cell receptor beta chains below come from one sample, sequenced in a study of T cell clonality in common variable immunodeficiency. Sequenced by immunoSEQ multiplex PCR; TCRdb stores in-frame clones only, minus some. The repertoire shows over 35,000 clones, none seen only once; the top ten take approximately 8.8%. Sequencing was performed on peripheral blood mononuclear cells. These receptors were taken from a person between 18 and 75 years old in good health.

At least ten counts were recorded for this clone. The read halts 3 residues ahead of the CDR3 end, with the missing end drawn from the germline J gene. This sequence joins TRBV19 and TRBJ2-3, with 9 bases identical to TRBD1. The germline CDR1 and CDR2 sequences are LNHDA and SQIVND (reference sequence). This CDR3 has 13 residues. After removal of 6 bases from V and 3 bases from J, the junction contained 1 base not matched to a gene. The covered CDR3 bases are TGTGCCAGTAGCGACAGGGGGACAGATACG. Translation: CASSDRGTDT. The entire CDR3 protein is CASSDRGTDTQYF.

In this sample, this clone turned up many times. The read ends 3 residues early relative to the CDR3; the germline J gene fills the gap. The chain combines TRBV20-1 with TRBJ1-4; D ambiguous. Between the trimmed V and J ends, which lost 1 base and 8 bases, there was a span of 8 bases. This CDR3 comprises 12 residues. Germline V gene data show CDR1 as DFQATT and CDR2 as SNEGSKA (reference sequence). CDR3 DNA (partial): TGCAGTGCTAGAGTAACATCCGAAAAA. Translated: CSARVTSEK. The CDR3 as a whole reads CSARVTSEKLFF.

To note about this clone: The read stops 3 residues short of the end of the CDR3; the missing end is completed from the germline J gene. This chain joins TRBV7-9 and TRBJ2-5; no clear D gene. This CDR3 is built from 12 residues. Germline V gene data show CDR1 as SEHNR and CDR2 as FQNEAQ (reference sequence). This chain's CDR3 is CASSLGTDTQYF. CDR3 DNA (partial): TGTGCCAGCAGCTTAGGAACAGATACC.

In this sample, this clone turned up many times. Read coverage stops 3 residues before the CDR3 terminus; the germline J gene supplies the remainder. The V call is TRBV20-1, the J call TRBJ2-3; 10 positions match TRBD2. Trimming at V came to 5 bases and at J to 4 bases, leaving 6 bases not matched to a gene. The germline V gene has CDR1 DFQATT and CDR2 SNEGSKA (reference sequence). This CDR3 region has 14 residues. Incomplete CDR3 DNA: TGCAGTGCTTCGTCTAGCGGGAGCGCAGATACG. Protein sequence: CSASSSGSADT. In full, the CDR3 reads CSASSSGSADTQYF.

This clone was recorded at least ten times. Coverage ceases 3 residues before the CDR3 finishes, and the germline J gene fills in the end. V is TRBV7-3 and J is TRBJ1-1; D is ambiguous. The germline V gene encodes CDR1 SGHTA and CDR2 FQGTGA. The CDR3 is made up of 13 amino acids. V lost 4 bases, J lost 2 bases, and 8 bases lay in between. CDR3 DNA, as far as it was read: TGTGCCAGCAGCTCATCCCCCAACACTGAA. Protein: CASSSSPNTE. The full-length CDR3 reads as CASSSSPNTEAFF.

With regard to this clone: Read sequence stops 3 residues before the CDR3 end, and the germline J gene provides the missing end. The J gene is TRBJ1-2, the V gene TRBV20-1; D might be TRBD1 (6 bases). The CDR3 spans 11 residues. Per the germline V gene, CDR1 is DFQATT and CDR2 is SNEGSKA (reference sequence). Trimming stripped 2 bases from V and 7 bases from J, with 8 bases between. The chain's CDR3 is CSARSGAGYTF. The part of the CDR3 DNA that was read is TGCAGTGCTAGATCAGGGGCTGGC.

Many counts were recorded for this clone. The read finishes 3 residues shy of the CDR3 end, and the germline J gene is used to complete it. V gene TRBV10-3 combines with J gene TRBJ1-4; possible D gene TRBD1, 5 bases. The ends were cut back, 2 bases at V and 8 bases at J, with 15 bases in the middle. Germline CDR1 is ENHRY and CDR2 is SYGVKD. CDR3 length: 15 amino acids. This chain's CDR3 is CAISEGAGLREKLFF. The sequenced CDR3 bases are TGTGCCATCAGTGAGGGAGCAGGGTTAAGGGAAAAA.

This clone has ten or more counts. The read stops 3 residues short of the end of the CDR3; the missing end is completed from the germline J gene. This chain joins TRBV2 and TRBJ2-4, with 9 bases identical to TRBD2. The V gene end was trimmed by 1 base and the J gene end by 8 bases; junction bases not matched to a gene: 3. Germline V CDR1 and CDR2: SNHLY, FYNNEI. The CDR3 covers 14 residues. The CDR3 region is CASSEGLAGHIQYF. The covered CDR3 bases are TGTGCCAGCAGTGAAGGGCTAGCGGGGCACATT. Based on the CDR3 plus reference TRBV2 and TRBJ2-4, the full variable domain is EPEVTQTPSHQVTQMGQEVILRCVPISNHLYFYWYRQILGQKVEFLVSFYNNEISEKSEIFDDQFSVERPDGSNFTLKIRSTKLEDSAMYFCASSEGLAGHIQYFGAGTRLSVL.

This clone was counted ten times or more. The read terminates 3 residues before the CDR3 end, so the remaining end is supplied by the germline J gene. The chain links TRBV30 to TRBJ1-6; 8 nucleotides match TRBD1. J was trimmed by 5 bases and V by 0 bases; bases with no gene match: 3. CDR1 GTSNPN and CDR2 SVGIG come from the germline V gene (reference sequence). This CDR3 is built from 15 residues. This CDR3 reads CAWSVGQGHNSPLHF. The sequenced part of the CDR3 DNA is TGTGCCTGGAGTGTAGGACAGGGACATAATTCACCC.

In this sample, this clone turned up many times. CDR3 bases read: TGTGCCAGCAGCTCAAGCGGCTCCACAGATACG. This encodes CASSSSGSTDT. The whole CDR3 reads CASSSSGSTDTQYF. The chain recombines TRBV9 with TRBJ2-3; weak D call: TRBD2 (5 bases). The read ends 3 residues shy of where the CDR3 ends; the end is completed using the germline J gene. The CDR3 runs 14 residues. Germline loops: CDR1 SGDLS, CDR2 YYNGEE. V gave up 4 bases and J gave up 2 bases, with 11 bases separating them.

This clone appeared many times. This CDR3 reads CSATGLSSYEQYF. The sequenced CDR3 bases are TGCAGTGCTACCGGTTTGAGCTCCTACGAG. V is TRBV20-1 and J is TRBJ2-7; D unclear. Sequencing ends 3 residues short of the CDR3 end; the germline J gene provides the rest. Trimming took 4 bases from V and 0 from J, leaving 10 bases between them. Per germline, CDR1 DFQATT and CDR2 SNEGSKA (reference sequence). The CDR3 covers 13 residues.

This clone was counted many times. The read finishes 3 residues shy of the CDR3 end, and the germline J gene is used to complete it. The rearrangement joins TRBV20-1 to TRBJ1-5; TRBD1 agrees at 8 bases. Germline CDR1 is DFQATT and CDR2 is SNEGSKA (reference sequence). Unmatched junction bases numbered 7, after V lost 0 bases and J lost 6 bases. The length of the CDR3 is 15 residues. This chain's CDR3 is CSARDPGQGSQPQHF. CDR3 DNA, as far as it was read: TGCAGTGCTAGAGACCCCGGACAGGGTAGTCAGCCC.

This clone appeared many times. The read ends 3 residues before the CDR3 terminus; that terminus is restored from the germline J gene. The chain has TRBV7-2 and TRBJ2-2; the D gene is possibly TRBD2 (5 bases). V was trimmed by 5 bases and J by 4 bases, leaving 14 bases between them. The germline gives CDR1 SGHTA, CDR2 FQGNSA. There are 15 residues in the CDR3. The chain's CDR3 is CASSPASGRTGELFF. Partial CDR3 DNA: TGTGCCAGCAGCCCCGCCAGCGGACGCACCGGGGAG.

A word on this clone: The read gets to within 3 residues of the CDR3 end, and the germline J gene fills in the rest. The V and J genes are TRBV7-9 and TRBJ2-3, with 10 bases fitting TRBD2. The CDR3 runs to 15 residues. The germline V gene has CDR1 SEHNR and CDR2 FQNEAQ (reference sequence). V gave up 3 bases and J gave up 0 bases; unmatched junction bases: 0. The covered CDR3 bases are TGTGCCAGCAGCTTGACTAGCGGGAGCACAGATACG. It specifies CASSLTSGSTDT. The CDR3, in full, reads CASSLTSGSTDTQYF.